These T cell receptor beta chains were read from a single sample in a study of OX40 agonist ivuxolimab in advanced cancers. TCRdb's table, derived via immunoSEQ multiplex PCR, lists solely in-frame clones and lacks some. The table has some 41,000 clones, around 89% seen once; the top ten hold approximately 6%. The specimen was CD4+ or CD8+ T cells sorted from blood, collected in a trial of the OX40 agonist ivuxolimab. The receptors come from an adult with an advanced solid tumor such as melanoma, head and neck, liver or kidney cancer. Both conserved end residues are part of each CDR3. The D gene is left open where the match is weak. Only some rows state a clone size, as once, few, many or a class for expanded clones.

TRBJ2-6 NA TRBV2 NA TGTGCCAGCAGACTAACAGCGGTCTCTGGGGCCAACGTCCTGACTTTC CASRLTAVSGANVLTF
TRBJ2-5 TRBD1 TRBV6-6 NA TGTGCCAGCAGGATACAGGGGGCGGTGACCCAGTACTTC CASRIQGAVTQYF
TRBJ1-2 NA TRBV28 NA TGTGCCAGCAGTTGGAGAAACTATGGCTACACCTTC CASSWRNYGYTF
TRBJ1-1 TRBD1 TRBV6-1 NA TGTGCCAGCAGTGAGGGGGGACAGTTCATCATGAACACTGAAGCTTTCTTT CASSEGGQFIMNTEAFF
TRBJ2-7 TRBD2 TRBV30 NA TGTGCCTGGAGCCTTAAAGCGGGAGGGCCTTCCTACGAGCAGTACTTC CAWSLKAGGPSYEQYF
TRBJ2-3 TRBD2 TRBV29-1 NA TGCAGCGCCAGAGGACTAGCGGGAGAAGGCATCCCAGATACGCAGTATTTT CSARGLAGEGIPDTQYF
TRBJ2-2 NA TRBV4-1 NA TGCGCCAGCAGCCAAGCTGAGACTAAGACCGGGGAGCTGTTTTTT CASSQAETKTGELFF
TRBJ2-2 NA TRBV5-1 once TGCGCCAGCAGGAGCTTTGCGAACACCGGGGAGCTGTTTTTT CASRSFANTGELFF
TRBJ1-2 NA TRBV10-2 once TGCGCCAGCAGTGAGTCGAACCGCTACACCTTC CASSESNRYTF
TRBJ2-1 TRBD2 TRBV27 NA TGTGCCAGCAGTTCTAGCGGCCTTTCCTACAATGAGCAGTTCTTC CASSSSGLSYNEQFF
TRBJ2-2 NA TRBV29-1 NA TGCAGCGCTACAGAGAACACCGGGGAGCTGTTTTTT CSATENTGELFF
TRBJ1-3 NA TRBV6-5 NA TGTGCCACCACTCGGGGGGTATCTGGAAACACCATATATTTT CATTRGVSGNTIYF
TRBJ2-5 TRBD1 TRBV27 NA TGTGCCAGCAGTACCTACCTCGGGACAGGGGCGGAGACCCAGTACTTC CASSTYLGTGAETQYF
TRBJ2-2 TRBD2 TRBV6-1 NA TGTGCCAGCAGTGAACCGAGACTAGCGGGCTACACCGGGGAGCTGTTTTTT CASSEPRLAGYTGELFF
TRBJ2-7 NA TRBV1 NA TGCACCAGCAGCCTCGGTCCCATTTTACCTCGCTCCTACGAGCAGTACTTC CTSSLGPILPRSYEQYF
TRBJ2-1 TRBD2 TRBV2 NA TGTGCCATTCTTTCCGGGACTAGCGGGAGGAATGAGCAGTTCTTC CAILSGTSGRNEQFF
TRBJ2-3 TRBD2 TRBV28 NA TGTGCCAGCGGACTAGCGGGCCTACAAATGGATACGCAGTATTTT CASGLAGLQMDTQYF
TRBJ1-2 NA TRBV28 NA TGTGCCAGCATCGGGGGGGGCTACAAGGGAGGCTACACCTTC CASIGGGYKGGYTF
TRBJ1-2 NA TRBV5-1 NA TGCGCCAGCAGCTGGCAGGAGGGTGGCTACACCTTC CASSWQEGGYTF
TRBJ2-6 NA TRBV28 NA TGTGCCAGCAGTCAGAGGGGGGCATTCGGGGCCAACGTCCTGACTTTC CASSQRGAFGANVLTF
TRBJ1-5 NA TRBV11-2 medium-sized TGTGCCAGCAGCCCGCAGGGAAATCAGCCCCAGCATTTT CASSPQGNQPQHF
TRBJ1-1 NA TRBV2 NA TGTGCCAGCATAGGGCTTATGAACACTGAAGCTTTCTTT CASIGLMNTEAFF
TRBJ1-1 NA TRBV5-1 NA TGCGCCAGCAGCCCGGACGTTAACACTGAAGCTTTCTTT CASSPDVNTEAFF
TRBJ2-2 NA TRBV11-2 few TGTGCCAGCAGCATTAGCGGAAAAAACACCGGGGAGCTGTTTTTT CASSISGKNTGELFF
TRBJ2-1 NA TRBV11-2 NA TGTGCCAGCAGCTTAGAGGGTTCGGCGGCCAATGAGCAGTTCTTC CASSLEGSAANEQFF
TRBJ1-5 TRBD1 TRBV11-2 NA TGTGCCAGCAGTCGGGACAGGGGGTACGATCAGCCCCAGCATTTT CASSRDRGYDQPQHF
TRBJ1-1 TRBD1 TRBV2 few TGTGCCAGCAGAGACAGGGCGGACACTGAAGCTTTCTTT CASRDRADTEAFF
TRBJ1-2 TRBD1 TRBV27 NA TGTGCCAGCAGTCGCCAGGGACAGGGAACCGTCTATGGCTACACCTTC CASSRQGQGTVYGYTF
TRBJ1-1 NA TRBV18 NA TGTGCCAGCTCACCAGCAGGCCTTGGGAACACTGAAGCTTTCTTT CASSPAGLGNTEAFF
TRBJ2-1 TRBD2 TRBV5-8 NA TGTGCCAGCAGCATAGGACTAGCGGGAGTCTACTACAATGAGCAGTTCTTC CASSIGLAGVYYNEQFF
TRBJ2-1 NA TRBV9 NA TGTGCCAGCAGCGCAGGAGGACTCCCGGGGGGCAGCCAGTTCTTC CASSAGGLPGGSQFF
TRBJ2-3 NA TRBV30 NA TGTGCCTGGACCCGTGGCGGGGCCCTGACTAGCACAGATACGCAGTATTTT CAWTRGGALTSTDTQYF
TRBJ2-3 NA TRBV4-1 NA TGCGCCAGCAGCCAAGTTCCTATCACAGATACGCAGTATTTT CASSQVPITDTQYF
TRBJ2-7 TRBD2 TRBV7-8 NA TGTGCCAGCAGCCTACTAGCGGGAGGGCCCCACGAGCAGTACTTC CASSLLAGGPHEQYF
TRBJ1-3 NA TRBV5-1 NA TGCGCCAGCAGCTGGGGAGTACAGGGACCCTCTGGAAACACCATATATTTT CASSWGVQGPSGNTIYF
TRBJ1-1 NA TRBV30 few TGTGCCTGGAGTCACGGAGGCGGGGAAGCTTTCTTT CAWSHGGGEAFF
TRBJ1-4 NA TRBV5-6 NA TGTGCCAGCAGCTCCAAGGTACATCTGGATGAAAAACTGTTTTTT CASSSKVHLDEKLFF
TRBJ2-1 NA TRBV5-1 once TGCGCCAGCAGCTTGGCCCAGGCCTACAATGAGCAGTTCTTC CASSLAQAYNEQFF
TRBJ2-7 TRBD1 TRBV28 few TGTGCCAGCAGTTTATTTCCAGGGGGCTCCTACGAGCAGTACTTC CASSLFPGGSYEQYF
TRBJ2-1 NA TRBV5-1 few TGCGCCAGCAGCTTGGAAGGGACGGGGTACAATGAGCAGTTCTTC CASSLEGTGYNEQFF
TRBJ1-2 TRBD1 TRBV6-5 once TGTGCCAGCAGGCGAAGACAGGGTTTCGGCTACACCTTC CASRRRQGFGYTF
TRBJ2-1 NA TRBV28 NA TGTGCCAGCACCAATTGGGAGATTCCAAACAATGAGCAGTTCTTC CASTNWEIPNNEQFF
TRBJ2-6 NA TRBV18 NA TGTGCCAGCTCACCCGGAACAGGGTCCTCTGGGGCCAACGTCCTGACTTTC CASSPGTGSSGANVLTF
TRBJ2-3 NA TRBV9 NA TGTGCCAGCAGCGTAGCTGATACGCAGTATTTT CASSVADTQYF
TRBJ2-1 TRBD2 TRBV4-1 NA TGCGCCAGCAGCCAAGATACTAGCGGCCCCTACAATGAGCAGTTCTTC CASSQDTSGPYNEQFF